Shown below are 27 T cell receptor beta chains from a single sample sequenced in a study of response to subunit inactivated influenza vaccine. MiXCR, applied by TCRdb to the RT-PCR reads, yields one record per CDR3 protein. The table has 250,000 to 350,000 distinct CDR3 sequences, roughly 22% seen once; the top ten hold under 13%. Here the sequenced sample was PBMCs from blood, taken approximately 20 months after vaccination. These TCRs come from a man between 50 and 69 years old who received an inactivated influenza vaccine.

V gene TRBV7-2 combines with J gene TRBJ2-7; D is tentatively TRBD1 or TRBD2 (5 bases each). The V and J ends lost 3 bases and 4 bases respectively, with 16 bases between them. This CDR3 comprises 15 residues. CDR1 is SGHTA and CDR2 is FQGNSA in the germline V gene. The chain's CDR3 is CASSFRDARLYEQYF. In DNA, the CDR3 is TGTGCCAGCAGCTTCCGGGACGCCCGATTGTACGAGCAGTACTTC.

The CDR3 coding sequence is TGCAGTGCTAGAGAGACAGGGCGGCGGAATCAGCCCCAGCATTTT. It translates to CSARETGRRNQPQHF. The chain couples TRBV20-1 to TRBJ1-5; 7 nucleotides agree with TRBD1. The ends lost 0 bases at V and 4 bases at J; junction bases unmatched: 6. This CDR3 comprises 15 residues. Germline CDR1 is DFQATT and CDR2 is SNEGSKA (reference sequence).

The rearrangement links TRBV21-1 to TRBJ2-3; the D call of TRBD2 is as the table states it, not checked on the DNA. TRBV21-1 is a pseudogene segment. The CDR3 length is 17 residues. CDR3 coding DNA: TGTGCCAGCAGCAAAGCGGGTAGCGGTGAGGGCACAGATACGCAGTATTTT. It encodes CASSKAGSGEGTDTQYF.

The chain links TRBV15 to TRBJ2-7, with D hard to call. CDR3 length equals 15 residues. V was shortened by 0 bases and J by 3 bases, with 12 bases between the two germline ends. Germline V gene data show CDR1 as LNHNV and CDR2 as YYDKDF (reference sequence). This CDR3 is CATSRDLVGVYEQYF. CDR3 nucleotide sequence: TGTGCCACCAGCAGAGATCTCGTTGGGGTCTACGAGCAGTACTTC.

There are many counts of this clonotype. The rearrangement links TRBV6-1 to TRBJ1-1; D unclear. Deletions cut 7 bases from V and 4 bases from J, with 13 bases between. CDR1 and CDR2 (germline): MNHNS, SASEGT. The CDR3 spans 13 residues. DNA of the CDR3: TGTGCCAGCAATGCGGGATGGAGCACTGAAGCTTTCTTT. Protein: CASNAGWSTEAFF.

This clonotype appeared a few times. The V gene is TRBV7-2, the J gene TRBJ2-1; 11 bases agree with TRBD2. The V and J ends lost 5 bases and 9 bases, in that order; junction bases with no gene match: 6. Germline V gene sequence: CDR1 SGHTA, CDR2 FQGNSA. The length of the CDR3 is 14 residues. The CDR3 sequence is CASSVLAGGFEQFF. Here the CDR3 DNA reads TGTGCCAGCAGCGTGTTAGCGGGAGGGTTTGAGCAGTTCTTC. Variable domain in full (rest from reference TRBV7-2 and TRBJ2-1): GAGVSQSPSNKVTEKGKDVELRCDPISGHTALYWYRQSLGQGLEFLIYFQGNSAPDKSGLPSDRFSAERTGGSVSTLTIQRTQQEDSAVYLCASSVLAGGFEQFFGPGTRLTVL.

The rearrangement joins TRBV29-1 to TRBJ2-1; D call uncertain. CDR3 size: 14 residues. Deletions cut 3 bases from V and 0 bases from J, with 9 bases between. CDR1 is SQVTM, CDR2 ANQGSEA, per germline. CDR3 DNA sequence: TGCAGCGTTGATAGTTGGAGCTCCTACAATGAGCAGTTCTTC. This gives the protein CSVDSWSSYNEQFF.

The count of this clonotype is one. J is TRBJ1-6 and V is TRBV4-1; TRBD1 matches at 7 bases. The ends lost 0 bases at V and 10 bases at J; junction bases unmatched: 9. Germline V gene lookup returns CDR1 MGHRA and CDR2 YSYEKL. This CDR3 has 16 amino acids. The CDR3 DNA reads TGCGCCAGCAGCCAAGAGGTATCGACAGGGCGCTCACCCCTCCACTTT. It encodes CASSQEVSTGRSPLHF.

This rearrangement joins TRBV4-1 to TRBJ1-5; D perhaps matches TRBD1 (6 bases). Germline loops: CDR1 MGHRA, CDR2 YSYEKL. There are 15 residues in the CDR3. V was shortened by 8 bases and J by 1 base, with 15 bases between the two germline ends. For the CDR3, the DNA is TGCGCCAGCGGCGCGGGGGCAGGAAGCAATCAGCCCCAGCATTTT. It encodes CASGAGAGSNQPQHF.

The chain links TRBV3-1 to TRBJ1-6; no clear D. Germline assignment: CDR1 LGHDT and CDR2 YNNKEL (reference sequence). Trimming left V 4 bases short and J 10 bases short, with 11 bases between. The CDR3 is 13 residues long. The chain's CDR3 is CASSPSPRSPLHF. DNA for the CDR3: TGTGCCAGCAGCCCCTCCCCACGGTCACCCCTCCACTTT.

The table lists this clonotype with a few counts. For the CDR3, the DNA is TGCGCCAGCAGCCAAGTCAACAGACTTCTTAACACTGAAGCTTTCTTT. This translates into CASSQVNRLLNTEAFF. The V gene is TRBV4-3, the J gene TRBJ1-1; no definite D call. Deletions cut 1 base from V and 2 bases from J, with 14 bases between. Per germline, CDR1 LGHNA and CDR2 YSLEER. The CDR3 contains 16 residues.

V is TRBV30 and J is TRBJ2-4; 10 bases are shared with TRBD1. The CDR3 runs 13 residues. Per germline, CDR1 GTSNPN and CDR2 SVGIG (reference sequence). The junction had 7 bases not matched to a gene; V was cut back by 3 bases and J by 11 bases. This chain's CDR3 is CAWRFRQGAVQYF. In DNA form, the CDR3 reads TGTGCCTGGAGATTCCGACAGGGGGCAGTTCAGTACTTC.

The chain links TRBV11-1 to TRBJ1-1; 7 bases agree with TRBD1. The germline gives CDR1 SGHAT, CDR2 FQDESV (reference sequence). The CDR3 covers 14 residues. V lost 1 base to trimming and J lost 5 bases; unmatched junction nucleotides: 4. CDR3 protein: CASSLGDRATEAFF. CDR3 nucleotide sequence: TGTGCCAGCAGCTTAGGAGACAGGGCGACTGAAGCTTTCTTT.

This chain uses TRBV28 with TRBJ2-7, with D possibly being TRBD2 (6 bases). V lost 3 bases to trimming and J lost 1 base, with 13 bases between them. CDR3 length: 15 amino acids. Germline lookup yields CDR1 MDHEN and CDR2 SYDVKM. CDR3 coding DNA: TGTGCCAGCAGTTTGTACTGGGGGAGGTCCTACGAGCAGTACTTC. Protein product: CASSLYWGRSYEQYF.

This chain uses TRBV29-1 with TRBJ1-2; TRBD1 aligns across 8 bases. The CDR3 has 13 residues. The germline V gene has CDR1 SQVTM and CDR2 ANQGSEA. Trimming took 5 bases from V and 5 from J; bases not matched to a gene: 7. The CDR3 region has the DNA TGCAGCGTTTCTATGGGACAGGAGTATGGCTACACCTTC. Protein: CSVSMGQEYGYTF.

J is TRBJ2-1 and V is TRBV7-2; D is possibly TRBD1 or TRBD2 (9 bases each). Trimming took 6 bases from V and 4 from J, leaving 16 bases between them. Per germline, CDR1 SGHTA and CDR2 FQGNSA. This CDR3 spans 15 amino acids. Here the CDR3 reads CASRASGTGYNEQFF. The CDR3, as DNA: TGTGCCAGCAGGGCTAGCGGGACAGGGTACAATGAGCAGTTCTTC. Based on the CDR3 plus reference TRBV7-2 and TRBJ2-1, the full variable domain is GAGVSQSPSNKVTEKGKDVELRCDPISGHTALYWYRQSLGQGLEFLIYFQGNSAPDKSGLPSDRFSAERTGGSVSTLTIQRTQQEDSAVYLCASRASGTGYNEQFFGPGTRLTVL.

V gene TRBV5-6 combines with J gene TRBJ2-6, with D maybe TRBD1 (5 bases). Germline CDR1 reads SGHDT; CDR2 reads YYEEEE. Trimming took off 4 bases at V and 1 base at J, with 9 bases between the two ends. This CDR3 has 15 residues. The CDR3 DNA is TGTGCCAGCAGCCTGGGGCAGTCTGGGGCCAACGTCCTGACTTTC. Its translation is CASSLGQSGANVLTF.

This clonotype was observed a handful of times. The chain is built from TRBV12-3 or TRBV12-4 and TRBJ2-2; TRBD1 matches 12 bases. V lost 5 bases and J lost 6; bases outside the gene matches: 1. This CDR3 spans 14 amino acids. The CDR3 DNA reads TGTGCCAGCAGTGGGGACAGGGGGCCCGGGGAGCTGTTTTTT. Its protein product is CASSGDRGPGELFF.

V is TRBV4-2 and J is TRBJ2-5; tentatively, D is TRBD2 (5 bases). The germline V and J ends were trimmed by 2 bases and 3 bases, with 10 bases remaining between them. This CDR3 spans 14 amino acids. CDR1 and CDR2 (germline): LGHNA, YNFKEQ. The CDR3 nucleotides read TGTGCCAGCAGCCAAAGTCTGGGAGAAGAGACCCAGTACTTC. This gives the protein CASSQSLGEETQYF.

The table lists this clonotype with many counts. The chain links TRBV7-9 to TRBJ2-3; D remains ambiguous. The CDR3 is 13 residues long. The germline V gene has CDR1 SEHNR and CDR2 FQNEAQ (reference sequence). V dropped 3 bases and J dropped 4 bases, with 8 bases sitting between them. CDR3 residues: CASSFKGPDTQYF. CDR3 DNA: TGTGCCAGCAGCTTTAAAGGCCCAGATACGCAGTATTTT.

The J gene is TRBJ1-1, the V gene TRBV12-3 or TRBV12-4; TRBD1 might be the D (6 bases). This CDR3 contains 18 residues. Between the trimmed V and J ends, which lost 1 base and 4 bases, there was a span of 22 bases. The DNA for the CDR3 is TGTGCCAGCAGTTTAGTCAGGGTTTGGTCAGGGGACGGCACTGAAGCTTTCTTT. Translating it yields CASSLVRVWSGDGTEAFF.

This clonotype was counted many times. The chain recombines TRBV28 with TRBJ2-7, with 8 bases fitting TRBD1. Germline CDR1 and CDR2: MDHEN and SYDVKM. Trimming cost V 5 bases and J 6 bases; bases outside gene matches: 18. This CDR3 region has 17 residues. Written as DNA, the CDR3 is TGTGCCAGCAGTCTCGACAGGGGCACGGGTGCGGCTTCCGAGCAGTACTTC. This translates into CASSLDRGTGAASEQYF. Complete variable domain (other parts from reference TRBV28 and TRBJ2-7): DVKVTQSSRYLVKRTGEKVFLECVQDMDHENMFWYRQDPGLGLRLIYFSYDVKMKEKGDIPEGYSVSREKKERFSLILESASTNQTSMYLCASSLDRGTGAASEQYFGPGTRLTVT.

There are a few counts of this clonotype. This chain joins TRBV7-2 and TRBJ2-3; D gene unclear. CDR1 is SGHTA and CDR2 is FQGNSA in the germline V gene. The V end lost 2 bases, the J end lost 1 base, and 10 bases lay between the germline ends. The CDR3 is 15 amino acids. The CDR3 region is CASSLRSAGTDTQYF. CDR3 DNA sequence: TGTGCCAGCAGCTTAAGATCGGCAGGCACAGATACGCAGTATTTT.

This clonotype was counted only a few times. The J gene is TRBJ2-3, the V gene TRBV25-1, with 11 nucleotides matching TRBD2. This CDR3 contains 15 residues. Trimming took 6 bases from V and 2 from J; bases not matched to a gene: 4. Germline-derived CDR1 and CDR2 are MGHDK and SYGVNS. CDR3 DNA sequence: TGTGCCAGCAGCGTTAGCGGGAGGGACACAGATACGCAGTATTTT. Its protein product is CASSVSGRDTDTQYF.

This clonotype was detected only a few times. V usage is TRBV6-2 or TRBV6-3 and J usage is TRBJ1-1; maybe TRBD1 (5 bases). V was shortened by 7 bases and J by 0 bases, with 15 bases between the two germline ends. Germline-derived CDR1 and CDR2 are MNHEY and SVGEGT. The CDR3 is 15 residues long. CDR3 residues: CASNRGALLNTEAFF. The CDR3 bases are TGTGCCAGCAATAGGGGCGCCCTCCTGAACACTGAAGCTTTCTTT.

This chain uses TRBV5-1 with TRBJ1-5; D may be TRBD1 (6 bases). CDR3 size: 15 residues. Per the germline V gene, CDR1 is SGHRS and CDR2 is YFSETQ. The ends were cut back, 1 base at V and 4 bases at J, with 12 bases in the middle. The CDR3 region has the DNA TGCGCCAGCAGCTTGAATGGGGACACTAATCAGCCCCAGCATTTT. Translated, it gives CASSLNGDTNQPQHF. Filled out from reference TRBV5-1 and TRBJ1-5, the complete variable domain reads KAGVTQTPRYLIKTRGQQVTLSCSPISGHRSVSWYQQTPGQGLQFLFEYFSETQRNKGNFPGRFSGRQFSNSRSEMNVSTLELGDSALYLCASSLNGDTNQPQHFGDGTRLSIL.

This clonotype was seen many times. The rearrangement joins TRBV6-1 to TRBJ1-5, with D maybe TRBD1 (5 bases). This CDR3 contains 14 residues. Germline V gives CDR1 MNHNS, CDR2 SASEGT. Trimming pared 5 bases from V and 0 bases from J, leaving 8 bases between. The CDR3 sequence: CASSRQISNQPQHF. CDR3 nucleotides: TGTGCCAGCAGTCGACAGATTAGCAATCAGCCCCAGCATTTT.